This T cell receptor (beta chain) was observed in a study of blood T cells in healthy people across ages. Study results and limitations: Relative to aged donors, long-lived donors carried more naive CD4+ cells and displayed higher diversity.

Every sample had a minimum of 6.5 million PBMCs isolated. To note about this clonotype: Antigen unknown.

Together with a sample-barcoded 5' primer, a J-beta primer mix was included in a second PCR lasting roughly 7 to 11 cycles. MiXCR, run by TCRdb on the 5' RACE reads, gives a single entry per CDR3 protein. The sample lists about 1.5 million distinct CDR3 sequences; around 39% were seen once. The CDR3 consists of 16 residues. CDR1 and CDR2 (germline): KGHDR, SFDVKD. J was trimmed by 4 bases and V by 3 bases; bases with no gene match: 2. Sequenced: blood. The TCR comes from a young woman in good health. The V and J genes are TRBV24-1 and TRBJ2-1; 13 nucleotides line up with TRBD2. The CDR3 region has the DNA TGTGCCACCAGTGATACTAGCGGGAGGGATTACAATGAGCAGTTCTTC. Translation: CATSDTSGRDYNEQFF.